The sequence of this T cell receptor beta chain was determined in a study of control samples from healthy donors and cancer patients. Libraries were prepared by immunoSEQ multiplex PCR; TCRdb keeps only in-frame clonotypes and omits some of them. The sample lists about 120,000 clones, around 92% seen once, with about 0.6% in the top ten. The CDR3 sequence is 14 residues long. The germline V and J ends were trimmed by 2 bases and 3 bases, with 11 bases remaining between them. CDR1 and CDR2 (germline): MNHEY, SVGAGI. The sequence derives from a man older than 75 with head and neck cancer. The rearrangement joins TRBV6-5 to TRBJ2-7; D might be TRBD1 (6 bases). Source material: PBMCs. Written as DNA, the CDR3 is TGTGCCAGCAGTTACACGGACAGAGTCTACGAGCAGTACTTC. Encoded protein: CASSYTDRVYEQYF.